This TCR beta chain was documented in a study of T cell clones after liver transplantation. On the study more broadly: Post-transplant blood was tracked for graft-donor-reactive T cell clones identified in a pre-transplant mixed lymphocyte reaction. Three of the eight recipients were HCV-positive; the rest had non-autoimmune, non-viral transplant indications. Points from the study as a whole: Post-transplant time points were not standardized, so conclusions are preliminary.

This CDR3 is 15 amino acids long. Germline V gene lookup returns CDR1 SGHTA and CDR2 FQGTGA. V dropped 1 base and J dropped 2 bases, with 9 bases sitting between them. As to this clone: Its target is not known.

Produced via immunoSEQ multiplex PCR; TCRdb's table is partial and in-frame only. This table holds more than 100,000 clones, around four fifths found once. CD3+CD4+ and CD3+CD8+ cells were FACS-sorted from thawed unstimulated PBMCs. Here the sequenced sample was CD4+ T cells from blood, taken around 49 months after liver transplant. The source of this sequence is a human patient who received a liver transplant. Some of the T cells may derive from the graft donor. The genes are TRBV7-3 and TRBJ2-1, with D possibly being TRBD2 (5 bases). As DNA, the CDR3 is TGTGCCAGCAGCTTAAACCAAGCGGCCTACAATGAGCAGTTCTTC. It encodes CASSLNQAAYNEQFF.